This T cell receptor beta chain is from a study of T cell responses to AZD1222 COVID-19 vaccine. This CDR3 has 15 residues. V lost 0 bases and J 4 bases, leaving 10 bases between the germline ends. In germline, CDR1 is MGHRA, CDR2 YSYEKL. Study results and limitations: Donors were chiefly white British, with a greater number of females, and clonal diversity was perhaps underestimated. It was only a handful of AZD1222 recipients who were seropositive at baseline.

This clone was detected a few times. Its antigen is unknown. Sequencing used immunoSEQ multiplex PCR; TCRdb keeps in-frame clones, though not all of them. This table holds 150,000 to 180,000 clones, about 88% found once. This TCR was recovered from an adult in good health. Sequencing used peripheral blood, obtained on day 0 of AZD1222 vaccination. The chain uses TRBV4-1 and TRBJ2-1, with D uncertain. The CDR3 DNA is TGCGCCAGCAGCCAAGATTCTACCGGGTACAATGAGCAGTTCTTC. Translated: CASSQDSTGYNEQFF.